A selection of T cell receptor beta chains follows, all from one sample in a study of CD8+ T cells in alopecia areata. Clones were read by immunoSEQ multiplex PCR, and TCRdb kept only the in-frame ones, dropping some. The top ten hold around 1.3% of the sample, which has approximately 210,000 clones, around 65% seen once. Sequences were derived from CD4+ T cells sorted from blood, sampled around week 46, from a patient treated with tofacitinib. The receptors were gathered from a human donor with alopecia areata. The CDR3 runs from the conserved cysteine through the conserved F or W. A D gene is named only where the DNA matches it firmly. Size is omitted from some rows. Given values are once, few, many or a class for expanded clones.

-	TRBV7-2	14	few	TRBJ2-3	TGTGCCAGCAGCCCTCAAAGGGGCGCAGATACGCAGTATTTT	CASSPQRGADTQYF
-	TRBV11-3	12	-	TRBJ1-1	TGTGCCAGCAGCCACACGAACACTGAAGCTTTCTTT	CASSHTNTEAFF
-	TRBV9	12	-	TRBJ2-5	TGTGCCAGCAGCGTAGGGCAAGAGACCCAGTACTTC	CASSVGQETQYF
TRBD2	TRBV10-3	14	-	TRBJ2-2	TGTGCCACGGCGGGGGAAGCGAACACCGGGGAGCTGTTTTTT	CATAGEANTGELFF
TRBD1	TRBV7-6	15	-	TRBJ2-5	TGTGCCAGCAGCTTGCAGCGACAGGGACAAGAGACCCAGTACTTC	CASSLQRQGQETQYF
-	TRBV7-8	16	once	TRBJ1-5	TGTGCCAGCAGCTTAGCATTCCGGGGTTCAGATCAGCCCCAGCATTTT	CASSLAFRGSDQPQHF
TRBD1	TRBV25-1	13	once	TRBJ2-5	TGTGCCAGCAATGGACAGGGAGTGGAGACCCAGTACTTC	CASNGQGVETQYF
TRBD1	TRBV7-9	14	-	TRBJ1-1	TGTGCCAGCAGCTTTGGAACAGGGGCGCCTGAAGCTTTCTTT	CASSFGTGAPEAFF
-	TRBV2	17	-	TRBJ1-2	TGTGCCAGCAGTGCGGAGGCCAGGGGAATCGAGGGGTATGGCTACACCTTC	CASSAEARGIEGYGYTF
TRBD1	TRBV5-6	14	-	TRBJ2-2	TGTGCCAGCAAACTACAGGGGGCGCCCGGGGAGCTGTTTTTT	CASKLQGAPGELFF
-	TRBV9	14	few	TRBJ2-3	TGTGCCAGCAGCGACGGGCGACGCACAGATACGCAGTATTTT	CASSDGRRTDTQYF
-	TRBV10-2	15	-	TRBJ1-6	TGCGCCAGCAGTGCCCAGACAGATGGAAAGTCACCCCTCCACTTT	CASSAQTDGKSPLHF
-	TRBV30	11	few	TRBJ1-2	TGTGCCTGGACCTCAGGGGTCGGCTACACCTTC	CAWTSGVGYTF
-	TRBV11-3	13	-	TRBJ1-1	TGTGCCAGCAGCTTAGTGGGCCCCACTGAAGCTTTCTTT	CASSLVGPTEAFF
TRBD2	TRBV11-3	15	-	TRBJ2-1	TGTGCCAGCAGCTTTAGCGGGGCGTCCTACAATGAGCAGTTCTTC	CASSFSGASYNEQFF
-	TRBV6-1	11	-	TRBJ1-5	TGTGCCAGCAGTGGGAATCAGCCCCAGCATTTT	CASSGNQPQHF
-	TRBV21-1	14	-	TRBJ1-2	TGTCGGGAACATGGGGCCAACGCTAACTATGGCTACACCTTC	CREHGANANYGYTF
-	TRBV2	12	-	TRBJ1-5	TGTGCCAGCAGTCACCTTTATCAGCCCCAGCATTTT	CASSHLYQPQHF
TRBD2	TRBV30	15	-	TRBJ2-1	TGTGCCTGGAGTGTGGGACTAGCGGGTGTCAATGAGCAGTTCTTC	CAWSVGLAGVNEQFF
-	TRBV2	14	-	TRBJ2-1	TGTGCCAGCAGTGTGGAAAGGACCTACAATGAGCAGTTCTTC	CASSVERTYNEQFF
-	TRBV12-5	13	-	TRBJ2-3	TGTGCTAGTGGTCCCAACTATCGGGGTACGCAGTATTTT	CASGPNYRGTQYF
-	TRBV25-1	14	-	TRBJ1-2	TGTGCCAGCAGTCCTCCGGACAGTCGTAATGGCTACACCTTC	CASSPPDSRNGYTF
TRBD2	TRBV29-1	16	few	TRBJ2-3	TGCAGCGTGGAGGGTGAGCGGGGGGGCTCAACAGATACGCAGTATTTT	CSVEGERGGSTDTQYF
-	TRBV6-5	12	-	TRBJ2-1	TGTGCCAGCGGGCGCGGGGTACGGGAGCAGTTCTTC	CASGRGVREQFF
-	TRBV28	15	-	TRBJ1-2	TGTGCCAGCAGTCCTTTGTGGGACGAACCCTATGGCTACACCTTC	CASSPLWDEPYGYTF
TRBD1	TRBV30	17	-	TRBJ2-1	TGTGCCTGGACCCGGGACAGGGGGTATAGGTCCTACAATGAGCAGTTCTTC	CAWTRDRGYRSYNEQFF
-	TRBV9	15	-	TRBJ1-2	TGTGCCAGCAGCGCCGGACAGTTGAGGAGCTATGGCTACACCTTC	CASSAGQLRSYGYTF
-	TRBV11-2	16	once	TRBJ1-1	TGTGCCAGCAGCCCAAGTTTAGGGAACATGAACACTGAAGCTTTCTTT	CASSPSLGNMNTEAFF
-	TRBV6-5	14	few	TRBJ1-5	TGTGCCAGCAGCACTGACAGGCCCTTGGAGGCCCAGCATTTT	CASSTDRPLEAQHF
-	TRBV6-1	14	-	TRBJ2-1	TGTGCCAGCAGTGTAACACAGGGATTCGGTGAGCAGTTCTTC	CASSVTQGFGEQFF
-	TRBV6-5	11	medium-sized	TRBJ2-1	TGTGCCAGCAAAAGACGGGATAGCCTGTTCTTC	CASKRRDSLFF
-	TRBV23-1	14	-	TRBJ1-2	TGCGCCAGCAGTCATTGGGGCCGTGACTATGGCTACACCTTC	CASSHWGRDYGYTF
-	TRBV4-3	15	-	TRBJ2-5	TGCGCCAGCAGCCAAGAGTTGGGGAGAGAAGAGACCCAGTACTTC	CASSQELGREETQYF
TRBD2	TRBV30	16	-	TRBJ2-7	TGTGCCTGGAGTGGGACTAGCGGGGCCCGGGCGGACGAGCAGTACTTC	CAWSGTSGARADEQYF
-	TRBV28	12	-	TRBJ1-6	TGTGCCAGCCGCGAGACCCATTCACCCCTCCACTTT	CASRETHSPLHF
TRBD1	TRBV19	15	-	TRBJ2-7	TGTGCCAGTAGTATTAACAGGGGTACCAACTACGAGCAGTACTTC	CASSINRGTNYEQYF
TRBD1	TRBV6-1	13	-	TRBJ1-2	TGTGCCAGCAGTGAAAACAGGGGCCATGGCTACACCTTC	CASSENRGHGYTF
-	TRBV15	15	-	TRBJ1-2	TGTGCCACCAGCAGAGACGGGTCAACTAACTATGGCTACACCTTC	CATSRDGSTNYGYTF
-	TRBV29-1	12	-	TRBJ2-1	TGCAGCGTTGAACGGGGCGGCAATGAGCAGTTCTTC	CSVERGGNEQFF
-	TRBV5-1	19	few	TRBJ2-6	TGCGCCAGCAGCTTGTGGGCCGAGGGGATACTCTCTGGGGCCAACGTCCTGACTTTC	CASSLWAEGILSGANVLTF
-	TRBV4-3	13	-	TRBJ2-7	TGCGCCAGCAGCCAAGCCGGTTCCTACGAGCAGTACTTC	CASSQAGSYEQYF
-	TRBV29-1	13	-	TRBJ2-3	TGCAGCGTTGACCGGGTGAGCACAGATACGCAGTATTTT	CSVDRVSTDTQYF
-	TRBV20-1	11	-	TRBJ1-2	TGCAGTGCTGGCTGGAACCTTGGCTACACCTTC	CSAGWNLGYTF
-	TRBV30	13	-	TRBJ2-1	TGTGCCTGGAGTGTGGACAGACGCAATGAGCAGTTCTTC	CAWSVDRRNEQFF
-	TRBV7-2	13	once	TRBJ2-7	TGTGCCAGCAGCTGGAATCGGGCGTACGAGCAGTACTTC	CASSWNRAYEQYF
TRBD2	TRBV4-3	16	-	TRBJ2-5	TGCGCCAGCAGCCAAGATGTATCGGGGGGGCAAGAGACCCAGTACTTC	CASSQDVSGGQETQYF
-	TRBV11-3	17	-	TRBJ1-2	TGTGCCAGCAGCCAAACGGGGGCGGCTGGTGGAACTTATGGCTACACCTTC	CASSQTGAAGGTYGYTF
-	TRBV7-3	15	-	TRBJ2-7	TGTGCCAGCAGCTTAGGGCCCGGGATCATTGAGGCGCAGTACTTC	CASSLGPGIIEAQYF
-	TRBV5-1	15	few	TRBJ2-2	TGCGCCAGCAGCCGGGGTTTACAGGGAGCCGGGGAGCTGTTTTTT	CASSRGLQGAGELFF
TRBD1	TRBV7-6	13	-	TRBJ2-3	TGTGCCAGCAGCCCCCAGGGACAGATAACGCAGTATTTT	CASSPQGQITQYF
-	TRBV7-2	17	-	TRBJ2-1	TGTGCCAGCAGCTTAGTTCCAGGGAAAAGCTCCTACAATGAGCAGTTCTTC	CASSLVPGKSSYNEQFF
-	TRBV2	11	few	TRBJ2-7	TGTGCCAGCAGCGGGCGGTGGGAGCAGTACTTC	CASSGRWEQYF
TRBD1	TRBV7-9	15	few	TRBJ1-1	TGTGCCAGCAGCTTAGATGGGACAGGGCTCACTGAAGCTTTCTTT	CASSLDGTGLTEAFF
TRBD2	TRBV5-1	18	-	TRBJ2-3	TGCGCCAGCAGCTTCAAGGAGACAGCGGGGGTTCACACAGATACGCAGTATTTT	CASSFKETAGVHTDTQYF
-	TRBV7-2	15	many	TRBJ2-7	TGTGCCAGCGGAACCCGACAGGCCAGCCGCTACGAGCAGTACTTC	CASGTRQASRYEQYF
-	TRBV30	17	-	TRBJ1-4	TGTGCCTGGAGTGTCGCGGGACCGCTGACAACTAATGAAAAACTGTTTTTT	CAWSVAGPLTTNEKLFF
-	TRBV30	14	-	TRBJ1-2	TGTGCCTGGAGTGGGGGTGTGGCAAACTATGGCTACACCTTC	CAWSGGVANYGYTF
-	TRBV2	13	-	TRBJ1-6	TGTGCCAGCAGGCGGGACCTTAATTCACCCCTCCACTTT	CASRRDLNSPLHF
TRBD1	TRBV11-2	15	few	TRBJ1-2	TGTGCCAGCAGCCTCACCGGGACAGGGTTTAGCGGCTACACCTTC	CASSLTGTGFSGYTF
-	TRBV19	11	-	TRBJ2-1	TGTGCCAGTAGTATGGTTAGTGAGCAGTTCTTC	CASSMVSEQFF